The 4 T cell receptor beta chains below come from one sample, sequenced in a study of shared clonotypes between healthy human individuals. Using immunoSEQ multiplex PCR, the repertoire was profiled, and TCRdb retains in-frame clones only, with some absent. The table shows about 1 million clones, with about three quarters occurring only once. The specimen was memory CD4+ T cells sorted from blood. Specified subset: CD45RA-negative fraction. These receptors were taken from a man younger than 35 in good health.

Note on this clone: This same CDR3 is encoded by further DNA sequences in the sample. The chain has TRBV5-1 and TRBJ2-7; the D gene could be TRBD1 or TRBD2 (5 bases each). CDR1 is SGHRS, CDR2 YFSETQ, per germline. V lost 0 bases to trimming and J lost 0 bases, with 7 bases between them. This CDR3 has 14 residues. The CDR3 DNA follows: TGCGCCAGCAGCTTGGACGGGGCCTCCTACGAGCAGTACTTC. Translated: CASSLDGASYEQYF.

This clone was observed a few times. The rearrangement joins TRBV6-1 to TRBJ1-5; a weak D match, TRBD1 (6 bases). CDR3 size: 17 residues. Germline V lookup: CDR1 MNHNS, CDR2 SASEGT. V lost 3 bases and J 0 bases, leaving 15 bases between the germline ends. The CDR3 bases are TGTGCCAGCAGTGAGAGGGGGAGGGACTATAGCAATCAGCCCCAGCATTTT. It yields the protein CASSERGRDYSNQPQHF.

This chain uses TRBV29-1 with TRBJ1-1; D gene ambiguous. V lost 1 base to trimming and J lost 0 bases, with 6 bases between them. CDR1 is SQVTM and CDR2 is ANQGSEA in the germline V gene. The CDR3 runs to 13 residues. The CDR3 region is CSVEVSLNTEAFF. In nucleotides, the CDR3 is TGCAGCGTTGAAGTGTCATTGAACACTGAAGCTTTCTTT.

The V and J genes are TRBV5-1 and TRBJ1-2, with unresolved D. The germline gives CDR1 SGHRS, CDR2 YFSETQ. V was pared by 3 bases and J by 5 bases, with 8 bases between. The CDR3 is made up of 12 amino acids. CDR3 bases: TGCGCCAGCAGCTCGACGGATTATGGCTACACCTTC. This sequence encodes CASSSTDYGYTF.